This entry concerns a single T cell receptor (beta chain). No cognate antigen has been identified for it. No base qualities exist here, and no much larger clone lies one base off it. TCR cDNA was synthesized by 5'RACE template switching, through which a universal primer site and unique molecular identifiers were introduced. cDNA synthesis was primed from both the TCR alpha and TCR beta constant segments. Library amplification used two PCR steps, and the second PCR step added sample barcodes and sequencing adapters. Libraries were sequenced on Illumina HiSeq 2500 (2x100 bp) or NovaSeq (2x150 bp). As for the authors' bioinformatics: MIGEC handled demultiplexing of reads and collapsing into UMI consensus sequences, while MiXCR performed V(D)J alignment. Clonotypes responding to the vaccine were identified with edgeR on replicate PBMC samples, with the criteria of FDR below 0.01 and a log2 fold change above 5 up to day 15. Bulk clonotypes were assigned CD4 or CD8 identity according to which sequenced CD4 or CD8 repertoire held them at higher abundance. TCRdb reanalyzed the raw reads on its own, using fastp at Q25 for trimming and MiXCR for clone calling, and kept in-frame beta chains. Rows are combined by CDR3 protein, so each entry shows the most common genes and DNA. None of the V and J calls come from the authors' own analysis; TCRdb made them. This sample comprises under 700,000 distinct CDR3 sequences, roughly a sixth of them detected only once. The ten largest account for around a sixth of the sample.

Reading the label with the study, this specimen's treatment or condition is: live attenuated yellow fever vaccine strain. At every blood-draw timepoint, two biological replicates of bulk PBMCs were collected. A standard Ficoll-Paque protocol was used to isolate PBMCs from peripheral blood. TriZol was used to extract RNA from bulk PBMCs, CD4 and CD8 fractions, and dextramer-positive and dextramer-negative fractions. V sheds 7 bases and J sheds 3 bases, leaving 13 bases between their ends. Inclusive of the bounding cysteine and valine, the CDR3 is 13 residues long. The kept DNA is CDR3 alone, 39 bases in frame from the first base. For CDR1 and CDR2, the germline V gene lists SGHVS and FQNEAQ. The data were obtained in a study of T cells after yellow fever vaccination (dated by TCRdb to the late 2010s). Study-wide context: The SMART-Seq v4 Ultra Low Input RNA kit was used to prepare libraries from fractions with low cell numbers. To track T-cell clones before and after primary and booster YFV17D yellow fever vaccination, bulk TCR alpha and beta repertoires were sequenced longitudinally. Two healthy male donors made up the cohort, one aged 18 to 30 years and the other aged 30 to 39 years. Blood samples were taken at several timepoints before and after primary and secondary immunization, and bulk PBMC replicates and cell subsets were isolated.

What the research found in general, with its limitations: The secondary T-cell response was found to be weaker but faster than the primary response, with a peak reached on day 5 rather than on day 15. Because the study included only a couple of donors, the extent to which the findings can be generalized is limited. A small fraction of clonotypes showed up in both the CD4 and CD8 compartments, probably as a result of convergent recombination. After the booster, most clones that had expanded after primary vaccination were detected again (approximately 95% of CD4 and around 88% of CD8), suggesting broad maintenance of memory. Computational filtering was required because FACS-sorted repertoires could contain abundant contaminating clonotypes from the bulk population.

The chain links TRBV7-8 with TRBJ2-7; the D gene is not confidently resolved. The source is a man between 18 and 29 years old who received the YFV17D yellow fever vaccine. This specimen consisted of PBMCs, obtained 5 to 6 days after the first yellow fever vaccination. The CDR3 protein is CASNPSKYYEQYV. The nucleotides are TGTGCCAGCAACCCGAGTAAATACTACGAGCAGTACGTC.